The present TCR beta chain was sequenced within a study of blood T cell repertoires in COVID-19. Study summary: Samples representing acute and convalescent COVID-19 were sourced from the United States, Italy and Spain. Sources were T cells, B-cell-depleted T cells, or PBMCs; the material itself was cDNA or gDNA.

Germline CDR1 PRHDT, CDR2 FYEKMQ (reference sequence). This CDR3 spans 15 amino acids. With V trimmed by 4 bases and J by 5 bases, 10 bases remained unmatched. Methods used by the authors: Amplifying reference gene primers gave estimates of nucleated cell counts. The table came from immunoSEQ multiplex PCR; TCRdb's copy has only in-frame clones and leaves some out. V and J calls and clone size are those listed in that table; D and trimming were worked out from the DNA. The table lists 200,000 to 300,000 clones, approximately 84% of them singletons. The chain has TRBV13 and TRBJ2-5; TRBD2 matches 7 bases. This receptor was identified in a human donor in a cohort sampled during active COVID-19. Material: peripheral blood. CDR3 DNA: TGTGCCAGCAGCTCCCCCAGCGGGGCGGGGGAGACCCAGTACTTC. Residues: CASSSPSGAGETQYF.